These 15 T cell receptor beta chains share one sample of origin, sequenced in a study of T cell responses to AZD1222 COVID-19 vaccine. This table comes from immunoSEQ multiplex PCR, and its TCRdb copy is limited to in-frame clones, with some not included. The data contain 95,000 or so clones, approximately 88% of them singletons. The material sequenced was peripheral blood, taken on day 0 of AZD1222 vaccination. The source is an adult in good health.

The chain combines TRBV12-3 or TRBV12-4 with TRBJ1-3, with D unresolved. This CDR3 has 13 residues. The V and J ends lost 2 bases and 1 base respectively, with 3 bases between them. CDR3 in amino acids: CASSLISGNTIYF. The CDR3 bases are TGTGCCAGCAGTTTAATTTCTGGAAACACCATATATTTT.

The V gene is TRBV10-3, the J gene TRBJ2-7; possible D gene TRBD1, 5 bases. Germline loops: CDR1 ENHRY, CDR2 SYGVKD. This CDR3 has 11 amino acids. The V gene lost 4 bases and the J gene lost 7 bases, with 8 bases spanning the gap. This CDR3 reads CAISGQGEQYF. CDR3 DNA: TGTGCCATCAGTGGCCAGGGAGAGCAGTACTTC.

The CDR3 region has the DNA TGTGCCAGCACCCCTGGGGGGGCCGTCTCCTACAATGAGCAGTTCTTC. It translates to CASTPGGAVSYNEQFF. The chain is built from TRBV9 and TRBJ2-1; TRBD2 might be the D (7 bases). Germline V gene sequence: CDR1 SGDLS, CDR2 YYNGEE. The V end was cut by 6 bases, the J end by 0 bases, with 16 bases between. This CDR3 region has 16 residues. Full variable domain (rest looked up from reference TRBV9 and TRBJ2-1): DSGVTQTPKHLITATGQRVTLRCSPRSGDLSVYWYQQSLDQGLQFLIQYYNGEERAKGNILERFSAQQFPDLHSELNLSSLELGDSALYFCASTPGGAVSYNEQFFGPGTRLTVL.

V and J are TRBV27 and TRBJ2-7; 9 bases match TRBD1. Germline V CDR1 and CDR2: MNHEY, SMNVEV (reference sequence). V lost 6 bases and J lost 4; bases outside the gene matches: 4. The CDR3 loop spans 13 amino acids. In DNA form, the CDR3 reads TGTGCCAGCAGAGTGGACAGGGGTTACGAGCAGTACTTC. Residues: CASRVDRGYEQYF.

V is TRBV27 and J is TRBJ2-1; no clear D gene. V lost 3 bases and J lost 6, with 9 bases in between. The germline gives CDR1 MNHEY, CDR2 SMNVEV (reference sequence). The CDR3 extends over 13 amino acids. This CDR3 is CASSFVDSNEQFF. The CDR3 nucleotides read TGTGCCAGCAGTTTTGTCGACTCCAATGAGCAGTTCTTC.

V and J are TRBV28 and TRBJ2-1; 9 nucleotides line up with TRBD1. From germline, CDR1 is MDHEN and CDR2 SYDVKM. The CDR3 loop spans 15 amino acids. V dropped 3 bases and J dropped 4; count of bases not matched to a gene: 4. The DNA for the CDR3 is TGTGCCAGCAGTTTGGGGACAGGGCTTTACAATGAGCAGTTCTTC. Amino acids: CASSLGTGLYNEQFF.

This clone was found once. The chain carries TRBV5-4 and TRBJ2-3, with D possibly being TRBD1 or TRBD2 (5 bases each). The CDR3 consists of 15 residues. Germline-derived CDR1 and CDR2 are SGHNT and YYREEE (reference sequence). Trimming left V 4 bases short and J 2 bases short, with 14 bases between. The CDR3 sequence: CASSKLGTYTDTQYF. CDR3 coding DNA: TGTGCCAGCAGCAAACTAGGGACCTACACAGATACGCAGTATTTT.

The chain combines TRBV14 with TRBJ2-3, with unresolved D. Trimming left V 2 bases short and J 6 bases short, with 12 bases between. The CDR3 runs to 14 residues. Germline assignment: CDR1 SGHDN and CDR2 FVKESK. The CDR3 protein is CASSQLGAPDTQYF. In DNA form, the CDR3 reads TGTGCCAGCAGCCAATTGGGCGCCCCCGATACGCAGTATTTT.

V is TRBV14 and J is TRBJ1-6; D remains ambiguous. The CDR3 contains 15 residues. CDR1 is SGHDN and CDR2 is FVKESK in the germline V gene. Between the trimmed V and J ends, which lost 1 base and 0 bases, there was a span of 4 bases. CDR3: CASSQVGSYNSPLHF. CDR3 bases: TGTGCCAGCAGCCAAGTTGGCTCCTATAATTCACCCCTCCACTTT.

V is TRBV19 and J is TRBJ1-2; 8 positions agree with TRBD1. The germline V gene encodes CDR1 LNHDA and CDR2 SQIVND (reference sequence). The CDR3 is made up of 13 amino acids. V shed 5 bases, J shed 9 bases, and the junction held 8 bases outside the gene matches. The DNA for the CDR3 is TGTGCCAGTAGTTTAGGACAGGGAGGTCGCTACACCTTC. As protein: CASSLGQGGRYTF.

This clone came up once. The CDR3 region is CATSDAGVETQYF. The DNA of the CDR3 is TGTGCCACCAGTGATGCTGGGGTGGAGACCCAGTACTTC. V usage is TRBV24-1 and J usage is TRBJ2-5; D not certain. V lost 3 bases to trimming and J lost 5 bases, with 9 bases between them. The CDR3 is 13 residues long. CDR1 is KGHDR and CDR2 is SFDVKD in the germline V gene.

The CDR3 bases are TGTGCCAGCAGTTTTAGAATTCGGGGGACGCTCGGAGGCTACACCTTC. This encodes CASSFRIRGTLGGYTF. The V gene is TRBV28, the J gene TRBJ1-2; D possibly corresponds to TRBD1 (5 bases). The germline V and J ends were trimmed by 3 bases and 8 bases, with 22 bases remaining between them. This CDR3 is built from 16 residues. The V gene's germline CDR1 is MDHEN and CDR2 SYDVKM.

The chain uses TRBV11-2 and TRBJ1-2; D unresolved. Per germline, CDR1 SGHAT and CDR2 FQNNGV. The CDR3 has 15 residues. V shed 1 base and J shed 6 bases, with 15 bases lying between them. CDR3 sequence reads: CASSLALTIRDGYTF. The CDR3 DNA reads as TGTGCCAGCAGCTTAGCTCTTACTATTCGGGATGGCTACACCTTC.

The genes are TRBV20-1 and TRBJ1-2, with 8 bases fitting TRBD1. The CDR3 sequence is 11 residues long. Germline V gene lookup returns CDR1 DFQATT and CDR2 SNEGSKA (reference sequence). With 6 bases clipped from V and 6 bases from J, the junction kept 3 bases outside the gene matches. The CDR3 protein is CSARTGNGYTF. CDR3 coding DNA: TGCAGTGCCCGGACAGGGAATGGCTACACCTTC.

The chain carries TRBV7-8 and TRBJ1-1; D remains unclear. CDR3 length: 14 residues. Looked up from germline, CDR1 is SGHVS and CDR2 is FQNEAQ. Trimming left V 0 bases short and J 0 bases short, with 5 bases between. This CDR3 is CASSLAVVNTEAFF. The CDR3 DNA sequence: TGTGCCAGCAGCTTAGCGGTAGTGAACACTGAAGCTTTCTTT.